This TCR beta chain was sequenced during a study of T-cell memory formation after mild COVID-19. Trimming pared 6 bases from V and 4 bases from J, leaving 11 bases between. This CDR3 spans 12 amino acids. The germline CDR1 and CDR2 sequences are SQVTM and ANQGSEA. A remark on this clonotype: The antigen is unknown.

Study-level points and caveats: Clones that got smaller from day 15 to 85 had even CD4/CD8, while clones growing later tipped toward CD4+. Shrinking CD4+ clones were chiefly CM and EM; CD8+ ones were chiefly EMRA. Some clones that responded turned up in pre-infection memory, which suggests that cross-reactive memory joined in.

Constant-segment primers served in 5'RACE that generated TCR alpha and TCR beta cDNA libraries bearing sample barcodes and UMIs. TCRdb analysed the 5' RACE reads with MiXCR anew, one entry per CDR3 protein. The profile shows fewer than 200,000 distinct CDR3 sequences, about a fifth of them singletons. The receptor was derived from a man aged 18-30 years who had mild COVID-19 (a few samples of this study predate the infection). Cell type and time point are not known. Sample: PBMCs or a T cell subset sorted from them (not recorded which). The chain combines TRBV29-1 with TRBJ2-3, with TRBD1 as a possible D gene (6 bases). The CDR3 coding sequence is TGCAGCGTGGGGGCCGGCCCAGATACGCAGTATTTT. It is translated as CSVGAGPDTQYF.